These T cell receptor beta chains were read from a single sample in a study of OX40 agonist ivuxolimab in advanced cancers. Only in-frame clones appear in the TCRdb table, and some are missing; sequencing was by immunoSEQ multiplex PCR. The table shows about 100,000 clones, with more than 75% occurring only once. This material consisted of CD4+ or CD8+ T cells sorted from blood, taken in a trial of the OX40 agonist ivuxolimab. The source is an adult with an advanced solid tumor such as melanoma, head and neck, liver or kidney cancer. Each CDR3 is given with its conserved first and last residue. D genes are given only for firm matches. Clone size appears in some rows only: once, few, many, or a class for an expanded clone.

cdr3_nt cdr3_aa d_call j_call clone_size v_call cdr3_length
TGCGCCAGCAGCCAATGGGGGGTAGGCACAGATACGCAGTATTTT CASSQWGVGTDTQYF NA TRBJ2-3 NA TRBV4-1 15
TGCGCCAGCAGCCAGGGACAGGGGGCGGCCGCAGATACGCAGTATTTT CASSQGQGAAADTQYF TRBD1 TRBJ2-3 NA TRBV5-1 16
TGTGCCAGCAGCTTAGTACCAGGGGATAATGAGCAGTTCTTC CASSLVPGDNEQFF NA TRBJ2-1 once TRBV7-9 14
TGTGCCAGCAGCCAGTCAATTCGCGAGCAGTACTTC CASSQSIREQYF NA TRBJ2-7 few TRBV13 12
TGTGCCAGCAGCTGGACAGGGGGATCGGAGACCCAGTACTTC CASSWTGGSETQYF TRBD1 TRBJ2-5 NA TRBV7-9 14
TGTGCCAGCAGCCCGGTTGAGTCGGAGACCCAGTACTTC CASSPVESETQYF NA TRBJ2-5 once TRBV27 13
TGTGCCAGCAGCTCACAGGGGAGCAATCAGCCCCAGCATTTT CASSSQGSNQPQHF TRBD1 TRBJ1-5 NA TRBV13 14
TGTGCCAGCAGCTCGAGGGGGCTCTATGGCTACACCTTC CASSSRGLYGYTF TRBD1 TRBJ1-2 NA TRBV28 13
TGTGCCAGCAGTTTAACGGTCTACGAGCAGTACTTC CASSLTVYEQYF NA TRBJ2-7 NA TRBV28 12
TGCGCCAGCAGCGACCTAGGGACGGCTGAAGAGACCCAGTACTTC CASSDLGTAEETQYF NA TRBJ2-5 NA TRBV5-1 15
TGTGCCAGCAGTGGATTCCCCGCAGGGGTCTCCTACGAGCAGTACTTC CASSGFPAGVSYEQYF NA TRBJ2-7 NA TRBV2 16
TGCGCCAGCAGCCTTAATGGACAGGGCACAGATACGCAGTATTTT CASSLNGQGTDTQYF TRBD1 TRBJ2-3 NA TRBV5-1 15
TGCGCCAGCAGCTTGGGGACTAGCGGGAGGAGCGATGAGCAGTTCTTC CASSLGTSGRSDEQFF TRBD2 TRBJ2-1 NA TRBV5-1 16
TGTGCCAGCAGCCCTCGGATCAATCAGCCCCAGCATTTT CASSPRINQPQHF NA TRBJ1-5 NA TRBV7-2 13
TGCAGCGCCCAAACCTGGGGGGACGAAAAACTGTTTTTT CSAQTWGDEKLFF NA TRBJ1-4 NA TRBV29-1 13
TGTGCCAGCTCACCAGCAGAAGAGACCCAGTACTTC CASSPAEETQYF NA TRBJ2-5 NA TRBV18 12
TGTGCCAGCAGCGTAGCTCTAGTAGCGGTGTCTGGCTACACCTTC CASSVALVAVSGYTF NA TRBJ1-2 NA TRBV9 15
TGTGCCAGCAGCTTAGAGGGACACCTCTACGAGCAGTACTTC CASSLEGHLYEQYF NA TRBJ2-7 NA TRBV11-3 14
TGTGCCAGCAGTTCCCGAACAGGGGGTAACTATGGCTACACCTTC CASSSRTGGNYGYTF TRBD1 TRBJ1-2 NA TRBV6-5 15
TGTGCCAGCAGCCAATCTGGAGGGCCCCAAGAGACCCAGTACTTC CASSQSGGPQETQYF NA TRBJ2-5 NA TRBV4-2 15
TGTGCCAGCAGACGAACTAGCAATGAGCAGTTCTTC CASRRTSNEQFF NA TRBJ2-1 NA TRBV6-5 12
TGTGCCAGCAGCTTAGCTAGCGGGAATGAGCAGTTCTTC CASSLASGNEQFF TRBD2 TRBJ2-1 NA TRBV7-2 13
TGTGCCGTAAGATCGAACACTGAAGCTTTCTTT CAVRSNTEAFF NA TRBJ1-1 NA TRBV7-2 11
TGTGCCAGCAGCGGGACCCCAGGTAGCTACGAGCAGTACTTC CASSGTPGSYEQYF NA TRBJ2-7 NA TRBV27 14
TGTGCCAGCAGTTTCAAACTTGAACAAGAGACCCAGTACTTC CASSFKLEQETQYF NA TRBJ2-5 NA TRBV5-4 14
TGTGCCAGCAGTCAACCAGGCGCGTCGAACACCGGGGAGCTGTTTTTT CASSQPGASNTGELFF NA TRBJ2-2 NA TRBV7-6 16
TGTGCCAGCAGCCGTCCCCCAACGGGGCAGTTCTTC CASSRPPTGQFF NA TRBJ2-1 NA TRBV28 12
TGCGCCAGCGGGGGGGGCGGGGAGACCCAGTACTTC CASGGGGETQYF NA TRBJ2-5 NA TRBV10-2 12
TGTGCCAGCCGCTCCGGGACAGGGGCTTATGAGCAGTTCTTC CASRSGTGAYEQFF TRBD1 TRBJ2-1 once TRBV27 14
TGTGCCAGCAGCGTAGCCTCGACTAGCGTCACCGGGGAGCTGTTTTTT CASSVASTSVTGELFF TRBD2 TRBJ2-2 NA TRBV9 16